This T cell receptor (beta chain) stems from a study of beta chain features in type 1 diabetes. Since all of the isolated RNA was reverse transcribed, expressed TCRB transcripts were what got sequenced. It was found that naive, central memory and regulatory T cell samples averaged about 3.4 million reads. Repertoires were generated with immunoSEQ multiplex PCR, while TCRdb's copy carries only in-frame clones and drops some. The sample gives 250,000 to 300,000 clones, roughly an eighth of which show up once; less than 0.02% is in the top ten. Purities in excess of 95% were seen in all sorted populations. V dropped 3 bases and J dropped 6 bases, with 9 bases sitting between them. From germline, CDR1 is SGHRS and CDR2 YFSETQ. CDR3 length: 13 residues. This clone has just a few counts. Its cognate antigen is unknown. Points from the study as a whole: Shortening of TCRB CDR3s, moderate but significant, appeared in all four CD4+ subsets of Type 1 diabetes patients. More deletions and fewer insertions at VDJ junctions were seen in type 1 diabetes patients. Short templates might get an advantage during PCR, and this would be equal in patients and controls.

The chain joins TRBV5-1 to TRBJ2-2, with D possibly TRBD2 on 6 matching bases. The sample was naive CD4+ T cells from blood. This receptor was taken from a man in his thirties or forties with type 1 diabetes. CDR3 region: CASSSTRPGELFF. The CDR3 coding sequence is TGCGCCAGCAGCTCGACTAGGCCCGGGGAGCTGTTTTTT.